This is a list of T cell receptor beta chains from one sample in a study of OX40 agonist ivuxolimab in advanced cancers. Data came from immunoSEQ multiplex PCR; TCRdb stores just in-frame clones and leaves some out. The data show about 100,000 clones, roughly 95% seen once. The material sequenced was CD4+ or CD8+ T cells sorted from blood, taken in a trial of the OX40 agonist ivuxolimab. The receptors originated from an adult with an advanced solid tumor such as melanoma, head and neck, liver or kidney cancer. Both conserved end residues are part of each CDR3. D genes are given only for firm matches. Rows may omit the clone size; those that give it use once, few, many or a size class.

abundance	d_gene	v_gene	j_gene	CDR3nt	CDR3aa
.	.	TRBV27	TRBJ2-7	TGTGCCAGCAGTGGGGCATTGGACTGGTACTTC	CASSGALDWYF
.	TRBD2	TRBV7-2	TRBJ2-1	TGTGCCAGCAGCCCCACGGGGGGGGGCCTTTATGAGCAGTTCTTC	CASSPTGGGLYEQFF
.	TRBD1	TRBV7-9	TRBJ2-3	TGTGCCAGCAGTTCCCGACAGGGCCCAGATACGCAGTATTTT	CASSSRQGPDTQYF
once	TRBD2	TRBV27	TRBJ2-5	TGTGCCAGCAGTCTAACGGGACTAGCGGGAGTGGGAGAGACCCAGTACTTC	CASSLTGLAGVGETQYF
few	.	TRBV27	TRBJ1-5	TGTGCCAGCAGCTACGACCCCAATCAGCCCCAGCATTTT	CASSYDPNQPQHF
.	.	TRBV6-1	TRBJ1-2	TGTGCCAGCAGTAGCTACACCTTC	CASSSYTF
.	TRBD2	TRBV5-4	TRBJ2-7	TGTGCCAGCAGCTTGGCGGGGGGGCAGGTTGAGCAGTACTTC	CASSLAGGQVEQYF
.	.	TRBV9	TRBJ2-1	TGTGCCAGCAGCCCTCTAGACAGCAGCTCCTACAATGAGCAGTTCTTC	CASSPLDSSSYNEQFF
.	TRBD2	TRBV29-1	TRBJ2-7	TGCAGCGTTATCGGACTAGCGGGGTCTTACGAGCAGTACTTC	CSVIGLAGSYEQYF
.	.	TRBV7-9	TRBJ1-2	TGTGCCAGCAGCTCCCTCGCAGGGGAAGGCTACACCTTC	CASSSLAGEGYTF
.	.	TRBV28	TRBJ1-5	TGTGCCAGCAGTCCCGCAGGGCAGCCCCAGCATTTT	CASSPAGQPQHF
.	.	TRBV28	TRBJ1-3	TGTGCCAGCAGTTTACGGGGGGGCCCAGGGAACACCATATATTTT	CASSLRGGPGNTIYF
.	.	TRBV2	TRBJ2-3	TGTGCCAGCAGTGGGGGGGTAGTGAGCACAGATACGCAGTATTTT	CASSGGVVSTDTQYF
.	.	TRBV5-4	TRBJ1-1	TGTGCCAGCAGGAGGTGGCAGGATAACACTGAAGCTTTCTTT	CASRRWQDNTEAFF
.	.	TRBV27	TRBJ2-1	TGTGCCAGCAGTTTATCGTCACAGATACCCTACAATGAGCAGTTCTTC	CASSLSSQIPYNEQFF
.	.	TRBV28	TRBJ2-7	TGTGCCAGCAGTTCGCGGAGTGGGTCCTACGAGCAGTACTTC	CASSSRSGSYEQYF
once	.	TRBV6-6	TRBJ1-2	TGTGCCAGACAACCCGGGACGGAGGATGGCTACACCTTC	CARQPGTEDGYTF
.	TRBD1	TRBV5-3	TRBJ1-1	TGTGCCAGAAAATTGGGATCCGGCAAGGGACAGGGGCCGCCGACTGAAGCTTTCTTT	CARKLGSGKGQGPPTEAFF
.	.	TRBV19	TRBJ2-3	TGTGCCAGTACTAACCTGGCAGGGCACACAGATACGCAGTATTTT	CASTNLAGHTDTQYF
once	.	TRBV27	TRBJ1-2	TGTGCCAGCAGTTTGGGGGGCGCGGATGGCTACACCTTC	CASSLGGADGYTF
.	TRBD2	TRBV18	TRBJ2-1	TGTGCCAGCTCCCACACTAGCGGGGGGACCAATGAGCAGTTCTTC	CASSHTSGGTNEQFF
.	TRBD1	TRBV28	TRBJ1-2	TGTGCCAGCAGTCGATACACAGGGGTCGGTGGCTACACCTTC	CASSRYTGVGGYTF
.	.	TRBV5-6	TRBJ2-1	TGTGCCAGCAGCTTTAGCGCCAGTGAGCAGTTCTTC	CASSFSASEQFF
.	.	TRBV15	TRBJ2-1	TGTGCCACCAGCAGGTACCCAATGGGCGAGCAGTTCTTC	CATSRYPMGEQFF
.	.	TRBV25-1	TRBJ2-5	TGTGCCAGCAGTGAATCCCCGGGGGTAACTTACCAAGAGACCCAGTACTTC	CASSESPGVTYQETQYF
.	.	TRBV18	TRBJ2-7	TGTGCCAGCTCACCATCACACTCCTACGAGCAGTACTTC	CASSPSHSYEQYF
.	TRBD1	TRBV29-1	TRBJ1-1	TGCAGCGTTGAAATTACAGGGGAAGAGGCTTTCTTT	CSVEITGEEAFF
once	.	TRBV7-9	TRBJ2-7	TGTGCCAGCAGCGTGACAGAGACCGGCTACGAGCAGTACTTC	CASSVTETGYEQYF
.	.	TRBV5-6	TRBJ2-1	TGTGCCAGCAGCCCCGGCCCTATAACTGGGTACAATGAGCAGTTCTTC	CASSPGPITGYNEQFF
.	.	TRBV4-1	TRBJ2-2	TGCGCCAGCAGCCAAACCCATCCCAAGGACACCGGGGAGCTGTTTTTT	CASSQTHPKDTGELFF
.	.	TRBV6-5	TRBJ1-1	TGTGCCAGCAGTTACTCCACGAACACTGAAGCTTTCTTT	CASSYSTNTEAFF
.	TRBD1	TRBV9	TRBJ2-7	TGTGCCAGCAGCGGACAGGGGTACGAGCAGTACTTC	CASSGQGYEQYF
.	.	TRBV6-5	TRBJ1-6	TGTGCCAGCAGCCAGGGGCAGAATTCACCCCTCCACTTT	CASSQGQNSPLHF
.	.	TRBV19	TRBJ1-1	TGTGCCAGTAGTGCAGGGTGGGGGAACACTGAAGCTTTCTTT	CASSAGWGNTEAFF
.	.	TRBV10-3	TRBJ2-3	TGTGCCATCAGTGAGTCGACATCGGCGACATACACAGATACGCAGTATTTT	CAISESTSATYTDTQYF
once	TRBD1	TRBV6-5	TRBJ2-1	TGTGCCAGCACACAGGGGAGATACAATGAGCAGTTCTTC	CASTQGRYNEQFF
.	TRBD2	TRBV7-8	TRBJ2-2	TGTGCCAGCAGCTTCTCGGCGGGAGAGTGGAACACCGGGGAGCTGTTTTTT	CASSFSAGEWNTGELFF
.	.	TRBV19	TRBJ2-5	TGTGCCAGTAGTATAGCGACGTGGGAGACCCAGTACTTC	CASSIATWETQYF
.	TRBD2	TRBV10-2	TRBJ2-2	TGCGCCAGCACTCCAGAGGCGGGAGAGCCGAACACCGGGGAGCTGTTTTTT	CASTPEAGEPNTGELFF
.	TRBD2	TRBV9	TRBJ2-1	TGTGCCAGCAGCGGGGGACTAGCGGTCAATGAGCAGTTCTTC	CASSGGLAVNEQFF
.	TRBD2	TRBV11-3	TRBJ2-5	TGTGCCAGCAGTTCTAGCGGGGGGTTGGGAGAGACCCAGTACTTC	CASSSSGGLGETQYF
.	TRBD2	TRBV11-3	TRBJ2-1	TGTGCCAGCAGCCATTGGGGGGGCTCCTACAATGAGCAGTTCTTC	CASSHWGGSYNEQFF
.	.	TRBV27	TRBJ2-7	TGTGCCAGCAGTTCCGGACCCACGCCCTACGAGCAGTACTTC	CASSSGPTPYEQYF
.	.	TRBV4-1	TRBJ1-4	TGCGCCAGCAGCCAAGGGGTCATGACTGAAAAACTGTTTTTT	CASSQGVMTEKLFF